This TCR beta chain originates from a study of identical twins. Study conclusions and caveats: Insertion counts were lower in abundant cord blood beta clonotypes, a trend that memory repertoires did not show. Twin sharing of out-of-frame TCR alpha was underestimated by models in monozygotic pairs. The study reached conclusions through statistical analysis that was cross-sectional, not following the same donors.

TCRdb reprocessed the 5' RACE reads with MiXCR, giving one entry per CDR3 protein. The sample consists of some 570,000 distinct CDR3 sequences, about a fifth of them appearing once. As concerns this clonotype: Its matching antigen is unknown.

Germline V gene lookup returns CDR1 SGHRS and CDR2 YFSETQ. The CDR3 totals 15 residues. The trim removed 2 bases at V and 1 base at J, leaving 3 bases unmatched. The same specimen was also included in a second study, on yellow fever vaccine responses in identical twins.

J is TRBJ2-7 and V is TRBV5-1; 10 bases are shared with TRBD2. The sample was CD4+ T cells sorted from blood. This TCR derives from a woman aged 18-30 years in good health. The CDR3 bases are TGCGCCAGCAGCTTTGGTAGCGGGGGGTCCTACGAGCAGTACGTC. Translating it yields CASSFGSGGSYEQYV.